One and the same sample provided the 14 T cell receptor beta chains below, sequenced in a study of regulatory T cells in long-lasting Graves disease. This sample's time point: newly diagnosed GD, antithyroid drugs for less than 3 months. With RNA extracted from PBMCs as input, the TCR library was made. For TCR beta, libraries came from iRepertoire HTBI primers and Arm-PCR of CDR3 regions. TCRdb reprocessed the multiplex PCR reads with MiXCR, giving one entry per CDR3 protein. The sample yields roughly 500,000 distinct CDR3 sequences, 9.5% to 15% seen once. The same specimen was also included in a second study, on T cells in Graves' hyperthyroidism and ophthalmopathy.

Sequences were derived from peripheral blood mononuclear cells (PBMCs), sampled at new diagnosis, from a patient treated with antithyroid drugs. The receptor source for this set is a woman in her thirties with Graves disease.

The chain employs TRBV3-1 and TRBJ1-4; a possible D gene is TRBD1 (6 bases). The V end was cut by 0 bases, the J end by 0 bases, with 11 bases between. The CDR3 has 17 residues. Germline CDR1 reads LGHDT; CDR2 reads YNNKEL (reference sequence). The DNA of the CDR3 is TGTGCCAGCAGCCAAGATAACAGGGCGGCAACTAATGAAAAACTGTTTTTT. This sequence encodes CASSQDNRAATNEKLFF.

This clonotype was detected many times. The rearrangement links TRBV30 to TRBJ1-5; D is possibly TRBD1 (5 bases). This CDR3 contains 13 residues. Trimming left V 2 bases short and J 1 base short, with 6 bases between. Germline CDR1 GTSNPN, CDR2 SVGIG (reference sequence). CDR3 amino acids: CAWSPGSNQPQHF. The CDR3 DNA is TGTGCCTGGAGTCCAGGGAGCAATCAGCCCCAGCATTTT.

This clonotype was seen ten or more times. The chain uses TRBV30 and TRBJ1-4; 7 nucleotides match TRBD1. Germline assignment: CDR1 GTSNPN and CDR2 SVGIG (reference sequence). V was clipped by 1 base and J by 6 bases; unmatched bases: 5. CDR3 length: 14 residues. CDR3 in amino acids: CAWSDRGKDEKLFF. In DNA, the CDR3 is TGTGCCTGGAGTGACAGGGGTAAAGATGAAAAACTGTTTTTT.

This clonotype was observed at least ten times. CDR3 sequence (DNA): TGTGCCAGCAGTTATTTCCTAGCGAGGGGAACCGGGGAGCTGTTTTTT. It codes for CASSYFLARGTGELFF. This chain links TRBV6-5 with TRBJ2-2, with a weak D call TRBD2 (6 bases). Trimming took 3 bases from V and 5 from J, leaving 16 bases between them. Per the germline V gene, CDR1 is MNHEY and CDR2 is SVGAGI. This CDR3 contains 16 residues.

A few counts support this clonotype. The CDR3 DNA reads TGTGCCAGCAGCGATACTAGACTAACTAGCGGCAAGTACAATGAGCAGTTCTTC. Its protein is CASSDTRLTSGKYNEQFF. V usage is TRBV7-9 and J usage is TRBJ2-1; 8 bases align to TRBD2. CDR1 and CDR2 from the germline V gene are SEHNR and FQNEAQ (reference sequence). This CDR3 has 18 residues. The J segment lost 4 bases and the V segment lost 5 bases, leaving 16 bases of the junction unmatched.

This clonotype was observed a few times. The chain joins TRBV30 to TRBJ2-3, with D perhaps matching TRBD2 (6 bases). The CDR3 loop spans 14 amino acids. V lost 3 bases to trimming and J lost 3 bases, with 13 bases between them. The germline gives CDR1 GTSNPN, CDR2 SVGIG (reference sequence). CDR3 nucleotides: TGTGCCTGGAGCCCCGGACTATTAACAGATACGCAGTATTTT. It translates to CAWSPGLLTDTQYF.

This clonotype has ten or more counts. The J gene is TRBJ2-2, the V gene TRBV5-1; D is uncertain. V was shortened by 0 bases and J by 0 bases, with 6 bases between the two germline ends. CDR3 length: 15 amino acids. Germline CDR1 SGHRS, CDR2 YFSETQ. As DNA, the CDR3 is TGCGCCAGCAGCTTGGGCGCGACGAACACCGGGGAGCTGTTTTTT. Amino acid sequence: CASSLGATNTGELFF.

This clonotype was counted ten times or more. V is TRBV5-1 and J is TRBJ2-2, with 10 bases identical to TRBD2. The germline gives CDR1 SGHRS, CDR2 YFSETQ. The CDR3 totals 16 residues. V lost 3 bases to trimming and J lost 6 bases; unmatched junction nucleotides: 8. The CDR3 here is CASSSIAGGYPGELFF. DNA of the CDR3: TGCGCCAGCAGCTCTATAGCGGGAGGTTATCCCGGGGAGCTGTTTTTT.

The sample holds a few counts of this clonotype. Germline is not matched at one junction end, which may reflect a read error. The chain is built from TRBV27 and TRBJ2-1; no clear D gene. Germline values: CDR1 MNHEY, CDR2 SMNVEV (reference sequence). This CDR3 region has 11 residues. The CDR3 reads CASGFSNEQFF. Written as DNA, the CDR3 is TGTGCCAGCGGTTTTAGCAATGAGCAGTTCTTC.

This chain joins TRBV29-1 and TRBJ1-2, with D tentatively TRBD1 (5 bases). Germline assignment: CDR1 SQVTM and CDR2 ANQGSEA. With 4 bases removed from V and 4 bases from J, the gap between germline ends came to 19 bases. This CDR3 has 15 residues. The CDR3 loop reads CSVGLVGQGIYGYTF. The DNA for the CDR3 is TGCAGCGTTGGGTTGGTCGGTCAGGGAATCTATGGCTACACCTTC. Full variable domain (rest looked up from reference TRBV29-1 and TRBJ1-2): SAVISQKPSRDICQRGTSLTIQCQVDSQVTMMFWYRQQPGQSLTLIATANQGSEATYESGFVIDKFPISRPNLTFSTLTVSNMSPEDSSIYLCSVGLVGQGIYGYTFGSGTRLTVV.

This clonotype was found many times. V usage is TRBV27 and J usage is TRBJ2-7, with TRBD1 identical over 7 bases. The CDR3 loop spans 14 amino acids. Germline lookup yields CDR1 MNHEY and CDR2 SMNVEV (reference sequence). The ends lost 4 bases at V and 2 bases at J; junction bases unmatched: 5. CDR3 residues: CASSSDREAYEQYF. The CDR3, as DNA: TGTGCCAGCAGTTCAGACAGGGAAGCCTACGAGCAGTACTTC.

Points on this clonotype: At one end, the junction sequence differs from germline, possibly due to a read error. The chain links TRBV20-1 to TRBJ2-3; D unclear. The germline V gene has CDR1 DFQATT and CDR2 SNEGSKA (reference sequence). The CDR3 spans 15 residues. The CDR3 loop is CSARLVAVRTDAQYF. CDR3 coding DNA: TGCAGTGCTAGATTGGTCGCCGTACGCACAGATGCGCAGTATTTT.

This clonotype was counted many times. This chain links TRBV5-1 with TRBJ1-5; D is ambiguous. This CDR3 region has 13 residues. Trimming removed 0 bases from V and 9 bases from J, with 10 bases in between. Germline V gives CDR1 SGHRS, CDR2 YFSETQ. CDR3 sequence (DNA): TGCGCCAGCAGCTTGGAGGGCTCGGGGCCCCAGCATTTT. This codes for CASSLEGSGPQHF.

Only a few counts were recorded for this clonotype. The gene calls are TRBV2 and TRBJ2-7; a weak D match, TRBD2 (6 bases). V dropped 0 bases and J dropped 4 bases, with 19 bases sitting between them. Germline CDR1 SNHLY, CDR2 FYNNEI. The CDR3 sequence is 17 residues long. CDR3 coding DNA: TGTGCCAGCAGTGAAGCGCGTGGTGGGACTGTATCTTACGAGCAGTACTTC. It is translated as CASSEARGGTVSYEQYF.